The present T cell receptor beta chain was sequenced within a study of response to subunit inactivated influenza vaccine. From the RT-PCR reads, TCRdb called clonotypes with MiXCR, one entry per CDR3 protein. The sample yields about 650,000 distinct CDR3 sequences, about a sixth seen once. The study, taken as a whole, reports: With each seasonal influenza vaccination, the authors suggested, few new T cells are recruited.

Comments on this clonotype: No antigen is known for it.

CDR3 size: 14 residues. Germline V lookup: CDR1 SQVTM, CDR2 ANQGSEA. Trimming took 6 bases from V and 7 from J; bases not matched to a gene: 9. The genes are TRBV29-1 and TRBJ2-2, with TRBD1 identical over 9 bases. The clonotype comes from a middle-aged man who received an inactivated influenza vaccine. Sample: PBMCs from blood, taken less than 13 days after vaccination. Written as DNA, the CDR3 is TGCAGCGTAGCCGGGACAGGGTTGATCGGGGAGCTGTTTTTT. Translated: CSVAGTGLIGELFF.